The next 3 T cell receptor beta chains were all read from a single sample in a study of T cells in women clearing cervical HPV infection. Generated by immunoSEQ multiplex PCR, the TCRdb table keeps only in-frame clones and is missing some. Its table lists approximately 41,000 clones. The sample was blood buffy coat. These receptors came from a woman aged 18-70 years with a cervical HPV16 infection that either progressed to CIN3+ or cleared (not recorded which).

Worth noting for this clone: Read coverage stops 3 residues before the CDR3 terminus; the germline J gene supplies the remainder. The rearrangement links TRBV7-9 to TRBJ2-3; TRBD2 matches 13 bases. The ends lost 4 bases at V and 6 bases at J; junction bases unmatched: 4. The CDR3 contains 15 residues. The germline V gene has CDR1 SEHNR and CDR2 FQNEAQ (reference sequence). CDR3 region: CASSYGLAGADTQYF. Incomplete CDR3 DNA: TGTGCCAGCAGCTACGGACTAGCGGGAGCCGATACG.

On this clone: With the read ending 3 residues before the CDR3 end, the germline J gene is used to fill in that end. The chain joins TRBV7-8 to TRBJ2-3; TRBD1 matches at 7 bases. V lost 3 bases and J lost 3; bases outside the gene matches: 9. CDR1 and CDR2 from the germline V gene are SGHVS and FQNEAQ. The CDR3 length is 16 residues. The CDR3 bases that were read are TGTGCCAGCAGCTTCCCTGGACAGGAGCCAACAGATACG. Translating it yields CASSFPGQEPTDT. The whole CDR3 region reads CASSFPGQEPTDTQYF. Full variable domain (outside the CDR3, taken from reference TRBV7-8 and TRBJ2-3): GAGVSQSPRYKVAKRGQDVALRCDPISGHVSLFWYQQALGQGPEFLTYFQNEAQLDKSGLPSDRFFAERPEGSVSTLKIQRTQQEDSAVYLCASSFPGQEPTDTQYFGPGTRLTVL.

This CDR3 reads CASQVGGTGELFF. The sequenced CDR3 bases are TGTGCCAGCCAAGTAGGGGGCACCGGGGAG. The genes are TRBV2 and TRBJ2-2; possibly TRBD1 for D (6 bases). The CDR3 extends 3 residues past the end of the read, so its final part is completed from the germline J gene. Trimming cost V 8 bases and J 4 bases, with 11 bases left between them. The CDR3 is made up of 13 amino acids. Germline V gene sequence: CDR1 SNHLY, CDR2 FYNNEI.